The source of this T cell receptor (beta chain) is a study (dated by TCRdb to between 2014 and 2016). Turning to the overall study: Whether tumor-infiltrating Tregs in breast cancer are recruited from blood Tregs or converted in situ from other CD4+ T cell subsets was tested.

The trim is 4 bases for V and 7 bases for J, with a gap of 17 bases between the germline ends. From cysteine to phenylalanine, the CDR3 is 14 amino acids long. The entry retains the CDR3 DNA only, 42 bases that are in frame from base 1. The CDR1 and CDR2 encoded by the germline V gene are SQVTM and ANQGSEA. Full-length TCR variable regions were amplified by 5' RACE PCR using constant-region reverse primers, and then by semi-nested PCR using Nested Universal Primer A. The ReliaPrep RNA Cell Miniprep System was used to extract total RNA, which was then reverse transcribed into 5'RACE-ready cDNA with the SMARTer RACE 5'/3' Kit. Multiplex adaptors were used to barcode the full-length TCR alpha and beta libraries, which were then sequenced on an Illumina MiSeq. Per the authors' processing: Sequencing data were pooled across the five patients for each of nine subset-tissue groups and compared by unsupervised clustering of TCR gene usage. The Morisita-Horn index was used to calculate repertoire similarity, with shared sequences weighted according to their contribution to each repertoire. TCRdb's own reprocessing of the public reads used fastp at Q25 and MiXCR and kept productive beta chains. Identical CDR3 proteins give one entry, which carries the most common genes and DNA. The V and J calls and clone size come from TCRdb's table, not from the authors' own analysis. The sample yields around 9,700 distinct CDR3 sequences; 12% to 15% were counted once. The ten largest clones capture less than 4% of the sample.

By its share of the sample, this clonotype is medium-sized (0.01 to 0.1%). What antigen it recognizes has not been identified. No base qualities exist here, and no much larger clone lies one base off it. Cells that were CD4+CD25+CD127-/low were isolated as Tregs. Tregs, naive and memory CD4+ T cells from tumor, blood and ipsilateral draining lymph nodes of about 5 breast cancer patients underwent full-length TCR alpha and beta sequencing. Ficoll density gradient centrifugation was used to isolate mononuclear cells from lymph nodes or from 50 to 55 ml of peripheral blood. Sorted cell populations were confirmed by FACS to exceed 90% purity. What the authors observed across the whole study: In terms of TCR gene usage, tumor memory CD4+ T cells clustered together with blood and lymph node memory CD4+ cells, as well as with lymph node naive CD4+ cells. The validation in the larger cohort was limited to a single TCR beta V-J rearrangement instead of whole repertoires. The greatest overlap of tumor-infiltrating Treg TCR alpha and beta sequences was with tumor naive CD4+ T cells, followed next by blood naive CD4+ T cells.

Sequencing was carried out using Tregs sorted from blood. The chain links TRBV29-1 with TRBJ2-1; the D gene is possibly TRBD2, with 6 bases matching. This sequence originates from a female donor with breast cancer. The DNA sequence reads TGCAGCGTTGGCCTGGTGACTGGGGGGAATGAGCAGTTCTTC. Translated, this is CSVGLVTGGNEQFF.